The source of this T cell receptor (beta chain) is a study of T-cell memory formation after mild COVID-19. One entry per CDR3 protein results from TCRdb running MiXCR on the 5' RACE reads. The table has under 400,000 distinct CDR3 sequences, roughly 20% seen once. This clonotype was seen a handful of times. The germline gives CDR1 LGHNA, CDR2 YSLEER. Unmatched junction bases numbered 11, after V lost 3 bases and J lost 4 bases. This CDR3 spans 17 amino acids. The chain employs TRBV4-3 and TRBJ2-1; TRBD2 matches 8 bases. This sequence was found in an adult woman who had mild COVID-19 (a few samples of this study predate the infection). Cell type and time point are not known. Sequenced: PBMCs or a T cell subset sorted from them (not recorded which). As DNA, the CDR3 is TGCGCCAGCAGCCAGAGCCGACTAGCGCAGTCTTACAATGAGCAGTTCTTC. It specifies CASSQSRLAQSYNEQFF.